This TCR beta chain was sequenced for a study of technical replicates of blood from a few donors. Assay used: immunoSEQ multiplex PCR; TCRdb lists only in-frame clones, some missing. This table holds roughly 79,000 clones, under 97% found once. Germline values: CDR1 GTSNPN, CDR2 SVGIG (reference sequence). Trimming stripped 3 bases from V and 7 bases from J, with 12 bases between. The CDR3 totals 13 residues. V is TRBV30 and J is TRBJ1-4; tentatively, D is TRBD1 (5 bases). The clonotype originates from a human donor in good health. Sequenced sample: T cells isolated from PBMCs. This chain's CDR3 is CAWRARVGEKLFF. The CDR3 nucleotides are TGTGCCTGGAGGGCCAGGGTGGGTGAAAAACTGTTTTTT. Together with reference TRBV30 and TRBJ1-4, the CDR3 gives the full variable domain: SQTIHQWPATLVQPVGSPLSLECTVEGTSNPNLYWYRQAAGRGLQLLFYSVGIGQISSEVPQNLSASRPQDRQFILSSKKLLLSDSGFYLCAWRARVGEKLFFGSGTQLSVL.